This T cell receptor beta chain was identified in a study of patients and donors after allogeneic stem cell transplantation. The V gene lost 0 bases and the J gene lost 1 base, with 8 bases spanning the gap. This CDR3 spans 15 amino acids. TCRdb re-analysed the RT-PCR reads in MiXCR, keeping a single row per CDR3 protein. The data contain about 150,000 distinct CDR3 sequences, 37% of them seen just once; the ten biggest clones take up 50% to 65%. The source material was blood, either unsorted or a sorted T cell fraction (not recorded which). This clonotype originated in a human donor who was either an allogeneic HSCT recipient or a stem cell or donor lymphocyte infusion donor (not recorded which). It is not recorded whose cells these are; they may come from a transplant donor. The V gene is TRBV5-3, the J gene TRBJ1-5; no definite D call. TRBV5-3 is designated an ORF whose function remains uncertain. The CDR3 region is CARSLGAGSNQPQHF. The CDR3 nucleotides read TGTGCCAGAAGCTTGGGGGCCGGAAGCAATCAGCCCCAGCATTTT.